The 6 T cell receptor beta chains below were found in one sample sequenced in a study of T cells expressing NK-cell markers. TCRdb reprocessed the 5' RACE reads, with one entry per CDR3 protein and no DNA. This sample's table reports a few hundred thousand distinct CDR3 sequences. Sequencing used blood T cells: a sorted CD56 or NKG2C T cell subset, CD4+ or CD8+ T cells, or bulk PBMC T cells (not recorded which). All receptors derive from a woman in her fifties or sixties in good health.

The chain joins TRBV6-5 to TRBJ2-3; the TRBD1 assignment by TCRdb is unverifiable without DNA. The CDR3 extends over 13 amino acids. Germline V lookup: CDR1 MNHEY, CDR2 SVGAGI. CDR3 amino acids: CASSRDRVDTQYF.

V is TRBV7-9 and J is TRBJ2-1. CDR1 SEHNR and CDR2 FQNEAQ come from the germline V gene (reference sequence). The CDR3 runs 13 residues. CDR3 protein: CASSLGSGNEQFF.

V usage is TRBV3-1 and J usage is TRBJ2-4; TCRdb calls TRBD2, which cannot be checked without DNA. Germline V gene data show CDR1 as LGHDT and CDR2 as YNNKEL (reference sequence). The CDR3 runs 16 residues. CDR3: CASSQDIELPKNIQYF.

This sequence joins TRBV7-2 and TRBJ1-4; TCRdb returns TRBD1, unconfirmable since there is no DNA. Germline assignment: CDR1 SGHTA and CDR2 FQGNSA. This CDR3 has 15 amino acids. CDR3: CASSLEGTNNEKLFF.

The chain recombines TRBV5-1 with TRBJ2-1. The CDR3 has 15 residues. The germline CDR1 and CDR2 sequences are SGHRS and YFSETQ. CDR3 amino acids: CASSFGIDLGNEQFF.

The chain links TRBV5-1 to TRBJ2-3; TCRdb's D call, TRBD2, is unchecked because there is no DNA. Per the germline V gene, CDR1 is SGHRS and CDR2 is YFSETQ. CDR3 size: 19 residues. The CDR3 spells CASSQPGTSGRASADTQYF. Together with reference TRBV5-1 and TRBJ2-3, the CDR3 gives the full variable domain: KAGVTQTPRYLIKTRGQQVTLSCSPISGHRSVSWYQQTPGQGLQFLFEYFSETQRNKGNFPGRFSGRQFSNSRSEMNVSTLELGDSALYLCASSQPGTSGRASADTQYFGPGTRLTVL.